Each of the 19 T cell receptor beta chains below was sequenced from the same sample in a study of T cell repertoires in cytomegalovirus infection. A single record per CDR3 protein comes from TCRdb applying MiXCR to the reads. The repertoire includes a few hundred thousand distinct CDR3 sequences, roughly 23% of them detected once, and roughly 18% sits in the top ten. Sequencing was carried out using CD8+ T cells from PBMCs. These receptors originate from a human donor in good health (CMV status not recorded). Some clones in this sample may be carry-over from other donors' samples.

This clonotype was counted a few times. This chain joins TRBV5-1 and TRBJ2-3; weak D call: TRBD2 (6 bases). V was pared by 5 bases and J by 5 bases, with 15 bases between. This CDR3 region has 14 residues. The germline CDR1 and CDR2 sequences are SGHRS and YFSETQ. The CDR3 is CASSKAGFGDTQYF. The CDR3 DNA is TGCGCCAGCAGTAAGGCGGGGTTTGGAGATACGCAGTATTTT. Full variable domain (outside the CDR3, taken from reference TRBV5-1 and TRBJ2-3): KAGVTQTPRYLIKTRGQQVTLSCSPISGHRSVSWYQQTPGQGLQFLFEYFSETQRNKGNFPGRFSGRQFSNSRSEMNVSTLELGDSALYLCASSKAGFGDTQYFGPGTRLTVL.

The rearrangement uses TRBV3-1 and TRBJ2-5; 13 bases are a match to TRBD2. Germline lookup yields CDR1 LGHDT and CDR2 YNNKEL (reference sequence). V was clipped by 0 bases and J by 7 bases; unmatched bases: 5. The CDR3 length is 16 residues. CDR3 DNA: TGTGCCAGCAGCCAAGAGGAACTAGCGGGGGGGCGGACCCAGTACTTC. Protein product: CASSQEELAGGRTQYF.

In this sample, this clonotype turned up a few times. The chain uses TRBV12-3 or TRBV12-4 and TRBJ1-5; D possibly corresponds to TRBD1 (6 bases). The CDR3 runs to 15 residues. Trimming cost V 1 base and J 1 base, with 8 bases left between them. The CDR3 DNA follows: TGTGCCAGCAGTTTAGGGGGGCCGAGCAATCAGCCCCAGCATTTT. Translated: CASSLGGPSNQPQHF.

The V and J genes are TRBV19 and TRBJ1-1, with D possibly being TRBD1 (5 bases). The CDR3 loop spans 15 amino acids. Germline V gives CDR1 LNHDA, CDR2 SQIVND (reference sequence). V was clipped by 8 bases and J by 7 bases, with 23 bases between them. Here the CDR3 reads CASRPLGRDENEAFF. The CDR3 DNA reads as TGTGCCAGTCGACCGCTGGGCAGGGACGAGAATGAAGCTTTCTTT.

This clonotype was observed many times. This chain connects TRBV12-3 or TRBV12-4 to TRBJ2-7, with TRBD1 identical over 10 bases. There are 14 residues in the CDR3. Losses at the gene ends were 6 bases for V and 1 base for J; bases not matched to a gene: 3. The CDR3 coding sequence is TGTGCCAGCAGGTCGGGACAGGGGTCCTACGAGCAGTACTTC. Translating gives CASRSGQGSYEQYF.

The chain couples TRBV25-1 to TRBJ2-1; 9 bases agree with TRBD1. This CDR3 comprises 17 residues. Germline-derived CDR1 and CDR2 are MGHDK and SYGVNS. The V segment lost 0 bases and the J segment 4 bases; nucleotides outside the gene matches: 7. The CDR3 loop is CASSEYIGQGLYNEQFF. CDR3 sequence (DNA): TGTGCCAGCAGTGAATATATAGGACAGGGGCTATACAATGAGCAGTTCTTC.

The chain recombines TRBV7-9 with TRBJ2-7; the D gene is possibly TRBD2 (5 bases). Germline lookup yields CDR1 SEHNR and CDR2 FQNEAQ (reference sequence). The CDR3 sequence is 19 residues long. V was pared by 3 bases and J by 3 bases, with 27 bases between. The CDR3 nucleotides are TGTGCCAGCAGCTTCCGACCCGGCGGGCAAAACAGAGAAATCTACGAGCAGTACTTC. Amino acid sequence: CASSFRPGGQNREIYEQYF.

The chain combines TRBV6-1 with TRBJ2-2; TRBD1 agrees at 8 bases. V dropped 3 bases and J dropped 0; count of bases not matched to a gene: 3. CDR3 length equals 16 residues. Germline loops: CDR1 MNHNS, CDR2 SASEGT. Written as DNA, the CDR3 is TGTGCCAGCAGTGACAGGGGGCAATCGAACACCGGGGAGCTGTTTTTT. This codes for CASSDRGQSNTGELFF.

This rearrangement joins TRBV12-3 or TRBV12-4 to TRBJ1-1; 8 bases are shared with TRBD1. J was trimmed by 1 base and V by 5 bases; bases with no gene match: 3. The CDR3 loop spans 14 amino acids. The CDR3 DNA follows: TGTGCCAGCAGTAGGGACAGGTCGAACACTGAAGCTTTCTTT. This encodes CASSRDRSNTEAFF.

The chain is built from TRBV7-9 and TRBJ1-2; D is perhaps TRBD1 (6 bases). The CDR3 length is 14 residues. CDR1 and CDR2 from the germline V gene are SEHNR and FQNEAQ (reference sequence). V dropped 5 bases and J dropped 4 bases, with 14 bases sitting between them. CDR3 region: CASSGHRDPYGYTF. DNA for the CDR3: TGTGCCAGCAGCGGCCACAGGGACCCCTATGGCTACACCTTC.

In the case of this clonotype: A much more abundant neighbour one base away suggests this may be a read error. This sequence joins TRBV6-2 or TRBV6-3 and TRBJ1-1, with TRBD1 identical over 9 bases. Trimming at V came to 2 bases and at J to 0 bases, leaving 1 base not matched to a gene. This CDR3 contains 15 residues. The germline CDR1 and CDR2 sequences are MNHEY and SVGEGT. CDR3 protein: CASSYGTGLNTEAFF. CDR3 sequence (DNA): TGTGCCAGCAGTTACGGGACAGGGCTGAACACTGAAGCTTTCTTT.

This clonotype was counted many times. For the CDR3, the DNA is TGTGCCAGCAGTAAGACAGGGCTTGCTAACTATGGCTACACCTTC. This gives the protein CASSKTGLANYGYTF. This chain connects TRBV27 to TRBJ1-2, with 7 positions matching TRBD1. The CDR3 consists of 15 residues. V trimming: 5 bases; J trimming: 0 bases; junction bases outside the gene matches: 6. Germline CDR1 reads MNHEY; CDR2 reads SMNVEV (reference sequence).

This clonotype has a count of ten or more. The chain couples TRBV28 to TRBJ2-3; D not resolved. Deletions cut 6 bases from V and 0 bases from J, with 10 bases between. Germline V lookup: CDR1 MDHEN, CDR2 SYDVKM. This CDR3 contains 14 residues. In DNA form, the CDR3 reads TGTGCCAGCAGCCTCGGTACTAGCACAGATACGCAGTATTTT. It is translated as CASSLGTSTDTQYF.

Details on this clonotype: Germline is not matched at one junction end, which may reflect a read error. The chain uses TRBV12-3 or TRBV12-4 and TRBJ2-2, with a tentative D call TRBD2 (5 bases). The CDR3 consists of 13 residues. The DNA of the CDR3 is TGTGCCAGCAGCGGGGAAAACACCAGGGAGCTGTTTTTT. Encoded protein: CASSGENTRELFF.

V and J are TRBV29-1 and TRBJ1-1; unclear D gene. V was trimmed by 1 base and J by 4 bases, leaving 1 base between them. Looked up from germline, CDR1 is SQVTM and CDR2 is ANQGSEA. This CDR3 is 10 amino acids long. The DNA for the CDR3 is TGCAGCGTTGAAGGCACTGAAGCTTTCTTT. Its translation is CSVEGTEAFF.

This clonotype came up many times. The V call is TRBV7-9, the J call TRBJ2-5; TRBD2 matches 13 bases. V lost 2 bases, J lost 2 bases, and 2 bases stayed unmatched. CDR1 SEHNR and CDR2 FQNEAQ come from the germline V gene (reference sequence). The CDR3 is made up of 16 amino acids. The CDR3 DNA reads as TGTGCCAGCAGCTTATCGGGACTAGCGGGACAAGAGACCCAGTACTTC. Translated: CASSLSGLAGQETQYF.

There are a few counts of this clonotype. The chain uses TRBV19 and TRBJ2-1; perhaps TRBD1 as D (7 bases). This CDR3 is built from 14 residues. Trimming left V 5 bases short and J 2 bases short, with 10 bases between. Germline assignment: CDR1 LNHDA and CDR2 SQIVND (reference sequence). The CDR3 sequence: CASSVRGAYNEQFF. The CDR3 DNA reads TGTGCCAGTAGTGTCAGGGGGGCCTACAATGAGCAGTTCTTC.

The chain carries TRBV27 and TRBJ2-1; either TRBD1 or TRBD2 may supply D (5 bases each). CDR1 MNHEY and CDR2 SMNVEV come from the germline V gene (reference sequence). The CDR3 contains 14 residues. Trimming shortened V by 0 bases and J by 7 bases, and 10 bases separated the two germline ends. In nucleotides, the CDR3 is TGTGCCAGCAGTTTATCATCCGAGGGGAATGAGCAGTTCTTC. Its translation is CASSLSSEGNEQFF.

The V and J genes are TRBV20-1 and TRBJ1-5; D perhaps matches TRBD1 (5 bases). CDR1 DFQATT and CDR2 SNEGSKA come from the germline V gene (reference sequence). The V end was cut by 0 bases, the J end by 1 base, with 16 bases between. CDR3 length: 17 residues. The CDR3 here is CSARDIFGGESNQPQHF. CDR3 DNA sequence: TGCAGTGCTAGAGATATATTCGGAGGGGAGAGCAATCAGCCCCAGCATTTT.